This T cell receptor beta chain stems from a study of blood T cell repertoires in COVID-19. Overall study context: COVID-19 samples from acute and convalescent phases originated in the United States, Italy and Spain. T cells, B-cell-depleted T cells, or PBMCs provided the cDNA or gDNA that served as material.

Method: immunoSEQ multiplex PCR; TCRdb's copy keeps in-frame clones and lacks some. Among about 160,000 clones listed, around four fifths were seen once. V lost 4 bases to trimming and J lost 3 bases; unmatched junction nucleotides: 4. Germline V gene lookup returns CDR1 SEHNR and CDR2 FQNEAQ (reference sequence). This CDR3 is 14 amino acids long. The rearrangement uses TRBV7-9 and TRBJ2-3, with 7 positions matching TRBD1. The sequencing sample was made of peripheral blood. This TCR derives from a man in his 70s with acute or convalescent COVID-19. The CDR3 DNA sequence: TGTGCCAGCAGCTCCGACAGGGTGACAGATACGCAGTATTTT. Its protein is CASSSDRVTDTQYF.